This TCR beta chain was captured by sequencing in a study of CD8 T cells in Susac syndrome. This clonotype was seen only once. Reverse transcription of about 0.5 to 1 ug RNA was carried out with random hexamers. TCRdb itself ran the immunoSEQ multiplex PCR reads through MiXCR, one entry per CDR3 protein. The top ten clones hold roughly 0.1% of a sample with over 150,000 distinct CDR3 sequences, approximately 95% of them seen once. Trimming took 6 bases from V and 7 from J, leaving 12 bases between them. The CDR3 covers 13 residues. Germline-derived CDR1 and CDR2 are MDHEN and SYDVKM. TCR beta from blood CD8+ and CD4+ T cells was sequenced.

Sequencing was done on a sample of CD4+ T cells from PBMCs. The sequence was obtained from a human donor with multiple sclerosis. This rearrangement joins TRBV28 to TRBJ2-2; D is unresolved. In DNA form, the CDR3 reads TGTGCCAGCAGCCTGACTTTCCGCGGGGAGCTGTTTTTT. This translates into CASSLTFRGELFF.